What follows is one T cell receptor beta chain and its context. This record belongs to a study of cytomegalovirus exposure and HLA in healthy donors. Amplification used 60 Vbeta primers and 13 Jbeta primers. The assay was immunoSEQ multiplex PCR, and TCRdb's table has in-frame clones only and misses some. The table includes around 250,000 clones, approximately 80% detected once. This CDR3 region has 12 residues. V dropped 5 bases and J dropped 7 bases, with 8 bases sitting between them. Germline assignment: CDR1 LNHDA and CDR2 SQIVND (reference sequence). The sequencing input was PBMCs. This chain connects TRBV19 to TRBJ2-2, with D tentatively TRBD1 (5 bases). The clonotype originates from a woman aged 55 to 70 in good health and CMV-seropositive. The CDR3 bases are TGTGCCAGTAGTCAACAGGACGGGGAGCTGTTTTTT. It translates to CASSQQDGELFF.